The 24 T cell receptor beta chains presented below share a single source sample, sequenced in a study of blood T cells in healthy people across ages. Next came a second PCR, run for about 6 to 11 cycles, which used a sample-barcoded 5' primer along with a J-beta primer mix. TCRdb reprocessed the 5' RACE reads with MiXCR, giving one entry per CDR3 protein. The sample shows hundreds of thousands of distinct CDR3 sequences, 52% of them seen only once. Sequenced material: blood. These TCRs come from a woman aged 80 or over in good health.

A word on this clonotype: Being one base from a much bigger clone, this may be a read error. The chain is built from TRBV12-3 or TRBV12-4 and TRBJ2-4, with a possible D match to TRBD2 (6 bases). The J call may not be correct, given that the DNA end is closer to TRBJ2-7. The CDR3 covers 14 residues. CDR3 bases: TGTGTCAGCAGTTTAGCAGGGAGGCTCCTCGAGCAGTACTTC. This gives the protein CVSSLAGRLLEQYF.

Many counts were recorded for this clonotype. This sequence joins TRBV6-6 and TRBJ1-1; D uncertain. The CDR3 runs 12 residues. The germline V gene encodes CDR1 MNHNY and CDR2 SVGAGI (reference sequence). Trimming removed 6 bases from V and 4 bases from J, with 9 bases in between. The CDR3 here is CASRTTSTEAFF. The DNA of the CDR3 is TGTGCCAGCAGAACTACTAGCACTGAAGCTTTCTTT.

The chain couples TRBV7-2 to TRBJ2-7; D is possibly TRBD2 (6 bases). The CDR3 runs 15 residues. From germline, CDR1 is SGHTA and CDR2 FQGNSA. V shed 5 bases and J shed 3 bases, with 17 bases lying between them. CDR3 in DNA: TGTGCCAGCAGCCAAGGAGTGGGGGGTAACTACGAGCAGTACTTC. Protein product: CASSQGVGGNYEQYF.

The chain has TRBV25-1 and TRBJ1-2, with D possibly matching TRBD1 (6 bases). With 8 bases removed from V and 0 bases from J, the gap between germline ends came to 10 bases. The CDR3 is 13 residues long. From germline, CDR1 is MGHDK and CDR2 SYGVNS. The CDR3 bases are TGTGCCAGCGGAGGGGGAGCTAACTATGGCTACACCTTC. Its translation: CASGGGANYGYTF.

The rearrangement uses TRBV7-9 and TRBJ2-7; D ambiguous. The J call may be in error: the DNA end matches TRBJ2-5 better. There are 13 residues in the CDR3. Germline values: CDR1 SEHNR, CDR2 FQNEAQ (reference sequence). The chain's CDR3 is CASSFYPGETQYF. The CDR3 nucleotides are TGTGCCAGCAGCTTTTACCCGGGAGAGACCCAGTACTTC.

The chain joins TRBV7-2 to TRBJ1-3; D gene ambiguous. CDR3 size: 13 residues. Deletions cut 5 bases from V and 2 bases from J, with 7 bases between. CDR1 SGHTA and CDR2 FQGNSA come from the germline V gene. Here the CDR3 reads CASSQQAGNTIYF. The CDR3 region has the DNA TGTGCCAGCAGCCAACAAGCTGGAAACACCATATATTTT.

This clonotype was observed a few times. The DNA for the CDR3 is TGCAGTGCTAGTAGGGTCAATGAGCAGTTCTTC. Its protein product is CSASRVNEQFF. The chain links TRBV20-1 to TRBJ2-1; no clear D gene. Germline CDR1 and CDR2: DFQATT and SNEGSKA (reference sequence). Between the trimmed V and J ends, which lost 3 bases and 6 bases, there was a span of 6 bases. The CDR3 totals 11 residues.

In its sample, this clonotype was seen many times. The chain has TRBV5-1 and TRBJ2-1; 9 nucleotides match TRBD2. V dropped 4 bases and J dropped 3; count of bases not matched to a gene: 5. This CDR3 spans 15 amino acids. CDR1 is SGHRS, CDR2 YFSETQ, per germline. For the CDR3, the DNA is TGCGCCAGCAGCCCCGTAGCGGGGGACTACAATGAGCAGTTCTTC. This codes for CASSPVAGDYNEQFF.

This clonotype appeared many times. The chain combines TRBV5-1 with TRBJ2-1, with D possibly matching TRBD1 (6 bases). The CDR3 is 12 residues long. Between the trimmed V and J ends, which lost 7 bases and 5 bases, there was a span of 10 bases. Germline loops: CDR1 SGHRS, CDR2 YFSETQ. Here the CDR3 DNA reads TGCGCCAGCTCGACAGGACACAATGAGCAGTTCTTC. The encoded protein is CASSTGHNEQFF.

The chain joins TRBV6-5 to TRBJ2-5, with 8 bases identical to TRBD2. The germline V gene encodes CDR1 MNHEY and CDR2 SVGAGI. Trimming at V came to 7 bases and at J to 5 bases, leaving 15 bases not matched to a gene. This CDR3 comprises 16 residues. The CDR3 spells CASTGFGIAGYETQYF. In DNA form, the CDR3 reads TGTGCCAGCACCGGGTTTGGAATAGCGGGATATGAGACCCAGTACTTC.

J is TRBJ2-1 and V is TRBV29-1; 7 bases line up with TRBD2. Germline lookup yields CDR1 SQVTM and CDR2 ANQGSEA. The CDR3 contains 14 residues. V lost 6 bases and J lost 4; bases outside the gene matches: 9. CDR3 amino acids: CSVTSPGGYNEQFF. CDR3 coding DNA: TGCAGCGTCACCTCTCCGGGAGGATACAATGAGCAGTTCTTC.

About this clonotype: A clone one base away is much larger, so this may be a read error. The rearrangement uses TRBV9 and TRBJ1-5; D perhaps matches TRBD1 (6 bases). The germline V gene encodes CDR1 SGDLS and CDR2 YYNGEE. There are 15 residues in the CDR3. CDR3 amino acids: CAGSVGGTGNQPQHF. The CDR3 DNA reads TGTGCCGGCAGCGTAGGGGGGACTGGCAATCAGCCCCAGCATTTT.

The V gene is TRBV7-2, the J gene TRBJ2-3, with unresolved D. The germline gives CDR1 SGHTA, CDR2 FQGNSA. The V and J ends lost 11 bases and 5 bases respectively, with 14 bases between them. The CDR3 is 12 residues long. The DNA for the CDR3 is TGTGCCGGCGGCCCCTTGAGAGATACGCAGTATTTT. This translates into CAGGPLRDTQYF.

The V and J genes are TRBV7-2 and TRBJ2-7, with 8 positions matching TRBD2. The DNA matches TRBJ2-5 better at its end, which makes the J call doubtful. Germline V gene sequence: CDR1 SGHTA, CDR2 FQGNSA. The CDR3 runs 15 residues. The CDR3 region is CASSPPGLGLRTQYF. In DNA form, the CDR3 reads TGTGCCAGCAGCCCGCCGGGACTAGGACTCCGGACCCAGTACTTC.

This rearrangement joins TRBV7-3 to TRBJ1-1, with D maybe TRBD1 (5 bases). CDR1 is SGHTA and CDR2 is FQGTGA in the germline V gene. V gave up 6 bases and J gave up 1 base, with 12 bases separating them. This CDR3 spans 14 amino acids. The CDR3 nucleotides are TGTGCCAGCAGGGCGGACACCTCGAACACTGAAGCTTTCTTT. Its translation: CASRADTSNTEAFF. Variable domain in full (rest from reference TRBV7-3 and TRBJ1-1): GAGVSQTPSNKVTEKGKYVELRCDPISGHTALYWYRQSLGQGPEFLIYFQGTGAADDSGLPNDRFFAVRPEGSVSTLKIQRTERGDSAVYLCASRADTSNTEAFFGQGTRLTVV.

Turning to this clonotype: A clone one base away is much larger, so this may be a read error. This chain links TRBV20-1 with TRBJ2-1; D is unresolved. Germline V lookup: CDR1 DFQATT, CDR2 SNEGSKA (reference sequence). CDR3 length equals 13 residues. The CDR3 loop reads CSLVDIDSYEQFF. For the CDR3, the DNA is TGCTCCTTGGTAGACATAGACTCCTACGAGCAGTTCTTC.

A word on this clonotype: It may be a read error: a sequence one base away is much more abundant. This rearrangement joins TRBV6-5 to TRBJ2-5, with 9 bases fitting TRBD1. CDR1 MNHEY and CDR2 SVGAGI come from the germline V gene. This CDR3 spans 16 amino acids. CDR3 nucleotide sequence: TGTGCCAGCAGTCCGGGGACAGGGTCACTCCAAGGGACCCAGTACTTC. Translation gives CASSPGTGSLQGTQYF.

A note on this clonotype: A read error is possible here, since a much larger clone lies one base away. The chain carries TRBV20-1 and TRBJ2-5; TRBD2 aligns across 12 bases. Germline CDR1 is DFQATT and CDR2 is SNEGSKA (reference sequence). After removal of 5 bases from V and 11 bases from J, the junction contained 18 bases not matched to a gene. This CDR3 region has 16 residues. The CDR3 is CSAEGLAGGPIYEQYF. CDR3 in DNA: TGCAGTGCTGAGGGGCTAGCGGGAGGGCCTATATATGAGCAGTACTTC.

This chain uses TRBV6-6 with TRBJ1-1; possible D gene TRBD1, 5 bases. CDR1 and CDR2 from the germline V gene are MNHNY and SVGAGI (reference sequence). Trimming took off 6 bases at V and 3 bases at J, with 14 bases between the two ends. The CDR3 covers 14 residues. CDR3 nucleotides: TGTGCCAGCAGGAGAGAGGACACCTACACTGAAGCTTTCTTT. Translating it yields CASRREDTYTEAFF.

This chain links TRBV7-2 with TRBJ2-4; D is ambiguous. The DNA end is more similar to TRBJ2-5, so the J call may be wrong. The germline V gene has CDR1 SGHTA and CDR2 FQGNSA. The CDR3 spans 12 residues. The CDR3 sequence is CASSLRFETQYF. CDR3 coding DNA: TGTGCCAGCAGCTTGCGGTTTGAGACCCAGTACTTC.

The rearrangement uses TRBV5-1 and TRBJ2-3; tentatively, D is TRBD1 (5 bases). There are 15 residues in the CDR3. V was shortened by 0 bases and J by 1 base, with 9 bases between the two germline ends. The germline gives CDR1 SGHRS, CDR2 YFSETQ. CDR3 sequence reads: CASSLEGRGTDTQYF. The CDR3 region has the DNA TGCGCCAGCAGCTTGGAGGGGCGCGGCACAGATACGCAGTATTTT.

The table lists this clonotype with many counts. J is TRBJ2-1 and V is TRBV12-3 or TRBV12-4, with TRBD1 matching 8 bases. With V trimmed by 6 bases and J by 7 bases, 8 bases remained unmatched. The CDR3 extends over 14 amino acids. The CDR3 sequence: CASSPGQGRNEQFF. In DNA form, the CDR3 reads TGTGCCAGCAGCCCCGGACAGGGAAGGAATGAGCAGTTCTTC.

This clonotype was seen a few times. J is TRBJ1-4 and V is TRBV7-9, with D possibly TRBD1 on 5 matching bases. CDR1 is SEHNR, CDR2 FQNEAQ, per germline (reference sequence). V lost 2 bases and J lost 5, with 15 bases in between. CDR3 size: 16 residues. In nucleotides, the CDR3 is TGTGCCAGCAGCTTACAAGGGACCGGGGGGAATGAAAAACTGTTTTTT. Translating it yields CASSLQGTGGNEKLFF.

This clonotype appeared many times. The CDR3 reads CASSNQNTQYF. The CDR3 DNA reads as TGTGCCAGCAGCAATCAAAATACGCAGTATTTT. The chain links TRBV12-3 or TRBV12-4 to TRBJ2-3; D is uncertain. CDR3 size: 11 residues. Trimming shortened V by 6 bases and J by 7 bases, and 8 bases separated the two germline ends.